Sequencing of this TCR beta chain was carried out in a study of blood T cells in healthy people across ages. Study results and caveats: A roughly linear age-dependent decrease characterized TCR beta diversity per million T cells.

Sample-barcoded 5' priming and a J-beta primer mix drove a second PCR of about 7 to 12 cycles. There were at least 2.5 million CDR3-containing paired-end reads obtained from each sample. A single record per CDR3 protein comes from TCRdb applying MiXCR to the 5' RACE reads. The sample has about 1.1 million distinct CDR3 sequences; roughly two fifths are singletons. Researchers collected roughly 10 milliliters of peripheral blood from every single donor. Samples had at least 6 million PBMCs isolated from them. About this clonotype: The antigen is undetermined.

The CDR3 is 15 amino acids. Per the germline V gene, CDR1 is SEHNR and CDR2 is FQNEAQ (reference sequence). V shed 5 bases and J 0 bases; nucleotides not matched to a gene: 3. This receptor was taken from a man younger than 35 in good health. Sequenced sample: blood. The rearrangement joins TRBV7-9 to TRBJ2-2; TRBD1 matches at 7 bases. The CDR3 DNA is TGTGCCAGCAGCAACGGACAGGCGAACACCGGGGAGCTGTTTTTT. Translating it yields CASSNGQANTGELFF.